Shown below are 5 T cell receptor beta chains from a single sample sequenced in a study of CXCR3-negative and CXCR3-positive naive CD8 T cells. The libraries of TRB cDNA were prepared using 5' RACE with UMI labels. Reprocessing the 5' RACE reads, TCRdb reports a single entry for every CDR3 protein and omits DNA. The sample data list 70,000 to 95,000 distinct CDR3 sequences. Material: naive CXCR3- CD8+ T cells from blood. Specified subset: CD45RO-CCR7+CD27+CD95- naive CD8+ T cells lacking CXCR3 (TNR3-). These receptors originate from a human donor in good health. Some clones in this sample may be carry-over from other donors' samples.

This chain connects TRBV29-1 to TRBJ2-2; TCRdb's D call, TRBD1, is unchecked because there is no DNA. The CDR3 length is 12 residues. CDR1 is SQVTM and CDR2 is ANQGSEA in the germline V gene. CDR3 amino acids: CSARVATGELFF.

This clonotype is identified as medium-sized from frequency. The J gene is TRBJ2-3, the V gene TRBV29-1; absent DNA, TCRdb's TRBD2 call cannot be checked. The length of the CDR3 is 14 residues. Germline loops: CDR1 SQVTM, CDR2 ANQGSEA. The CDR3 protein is CSVAASGGADTQYF.

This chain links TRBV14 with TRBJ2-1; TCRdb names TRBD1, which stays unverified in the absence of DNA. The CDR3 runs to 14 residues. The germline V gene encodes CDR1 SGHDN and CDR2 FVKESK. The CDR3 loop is CASSPPWPRDEQFF.

The CDR3 spells CASSYSFGNEQFF. V and J are TRBV6-2 or TRBV6-3 and TRBJ2-1. Germline values: CDR1 MNHEY, CDR2 SVGEGT. The CDR3 totals 13 residues.

CDR3 residues: CSVERLQGVYEQYF. The chain couples TRBV29-1 to TRBJ2-7; absent DNA, TCRdb's TRBD1 call cannot be checked. The CDR3 length is 14 residues. Per the germline V gene, CDR1 is SQVTM and CDR2 is ANQGSEA.